The 13 T cell receptor beta chains below come from one sample, sequenced in a study of cytomegalovirus exposure and HLA in healthy donors. PCR involved 60 Vbeta and 13 Jbeta primers. Using immunoSEQ multiplex PCR, the repertoire was profiled, and TCRdb retains in-frame clones only, with some absent. The sample comprises about 130,000 clones, around 80% of which are singletons, and under 13% rests with the top ten. The source material was PBMCs. Receptors originate from a man between 25 and 39 years old in good health and CMV-seropositive.

The chain employs TRBV6-1 and TRBJ2-7, with a weak D call TRBD1 (6 bases). This CDR3 has 14 amino acids. Germline V CDR1 and CDR2: MNHNS, SASEGT. Trimming removed 9 bases at V and 2 bases at J, with 17 bases between. In DNA form, the CDR3 reads TGTGCCAGTTTGAATTACAGGGTTACCTACGAGCAGTACTTC. Its translation: CASLNYRVTYEQYF.

This chain joins TRBV15 and TRBJ2-7, with 12 bases that match TRBD2. The length of the CDR3 is 17 residues. Per the germline V gene, CDR1 is LNHNV and CDR2 is YYDKDF (reference sequence). Unmatched junction bases numbered 13, after V lost 5 bases and J lost 5 bases. CDR3 sequence (DNA): TGTGCCACCAGCTCGTTAGCCCACCTAGCGGGAGGGGACGAGCAGTACTTC. Protein sequence: CATSSLAHLAGGDEQYF.

V and J are TRBV15 and TRBJ1-6; no reliable D call. The CDR3 sequence is 14 residues long. V was shortened by 3 bases and J by 10 bases, with 13 bases between the two germline ends. CDR1 and CDR2 from the germline V gene are LNHNV and YYDKDF (reference sequence). The chain's CDR3 is CATSSLPRGSPLHF. For the CDR3, the DNA is TGTGCCACCAGCAGTCTCCCCAGAGGATCACCCCTCCACTTT.

This clone turned up a few times. This chain links TRBV13 with TRBJ2-1; TRBD1 matches 8 bases. CDR3 length equals 14 residues. After removal of 4 bases from V and 7 bases from J, the junction contained 6 bases not matched to a gene. In germline, CDR1 is PRHDT, CDR2 FYEKMQ (reference sequence). CDR3 nucleotide sequence: TGTGCCAGCAGCTCGCGGACAGGGTCGAATGAGCAGTTCTTC. Translation gives CASSSRTGSNEQFF.

J is TRBJ1-1 and V is TRBV9, with D possibly TRBD1 on 5 matching bases. V was trimmed by 4 bases and J by 1 base, leaving 11 bases between them. The CDR3 is 14 amino acids. In germline, CDR1 is SGDLS, CDR2 YYNGEE. The CDR3 reads CASSPRGGNTEAFF. DNA for the CDR3: TGTGCCAGCAGCCCCCGGGGGGGGAACACTGAAGCTTTCTTT. Full variable domain (rest looked up from reference TRBV9 and TRBJ1-1): DSGVTQTPKHLITATGQRVTLRCSPRSGDLSVYWYQQSLDQGLQFLIQYYNGEERAKGNILERFSAQQFPDLHSELNLSSLELGDSALYFCASSPRGGNTEAFFGQGTRLTVV.

This chain joins TRBV5-1 and TRBJ1-2; unclear D gene. Germline CDR1 reads SGHRS; CDR2 reads YFSETQ. V was cut by 3 bases and J by 4 bases, with 13 bases left in between. The CDR3 is 14 residues long. The CDR3 region is CASSYTDTRYGYTF. In nucleotides, the CDR3 is TGCGCCAGCAGCTATACAGATACTCGCTATGGCTACACCTTC.

The CDR3 DNA sequence: TGTGCCAGCAGCCCGACTCCTACCGCTGAAGCTTTCTTT. Amino acids: CASSPTPTAEAFF. The V call is TRBV7-3, the J call TRBJ1-1; no firm D call. The V end was cut by 5 bases, the J end by 6 bases, with 13 bases between. Germline CDR1 SGHTA, CDR2 FQGTGA. The CDR3 length is 13 residues.

The chain employs TRBV7-2 and TRBJ2-5, with D possibly TRBD1 on 6 matching bases. The CDR3 length is 14 residues. Looked up from germline, CDR1 is SGHTA and CDR2 is FQGNSA. V was cut by 4 bases and J by 1 base, with 10 bases left in between. The CDR3 nucleotides read TGTGCCAGCAGCTCGGGACAATCCCAAGAGACCCAGTACTTC. The encoded protein is CASSSGQSQETQYF.

The V and J genes are TRBV7-2 and TRBJ2-5; 7 nucleotides align to TRBD1. V shed 1 base, J shed 5 bases, and the junction held 7 bases outside the gene matches. Germline V gene sequence: CDR1 SGHTA, CDR2 FQGNSA. This CDR3 has 15 residues. The CDR3 bases are TGTGCCAGCAGCTTAGATGGACAGGTTTTTGAGACCCAGTACTTC. Residues: CASSLDGQVFETQYF.

Only a few counts were recorded for this clone. The chain uses TRBV5-1 and TRBJ2-7; 10 bases line up with TRBD1. With V trimmed by 6 bases and J by 2 bases, 5 bases remained unmatched. CDR1 SGHRS and CDR2 YFSETQ come from the germline V gene. CDR3 length equals 14 residues. In nucleotides, the CDR3 is TGCGCCAGCACCGCGACAGGGGGCACCTACGAGCAGTACTTC. It encodes CASTATGGTYEQYF.

J is TRBJ1-1 and V is TRBV19, with a possible D match to TRBD1 (6 bases). V shed 7 bases and J shed 5 bases, with 20 bases lying between them. The CDR3 extends over 15 amino acids. Germline loops: CDR1 LNHDA, CDR2 SQIVND (reference sequence). Here the CDR3 reads CASMGKQGKWTEAFF. DNA of the CDR3: TGTGCCAGTATGGGAAAACAGGGTAAATGGACTGAAGCTTTCTTT. The variable domain in full, with the rest retrieved from reference TRBV19 and TRBJ1-1, is DGGITQSPKYLFRKEGQNVTLSCEQNLNHDAMYWYRQDPGQGLRLIYYSQIVNDFQKGDIAEGYSVSREKKESFPLTVTSAQKNPTAFYLCASMGKQGKWTEAFFGQGTRLTVV.

This chain connects TRBV4-1 to TRBJ2-1; 8 bases agree with TRBD2. The V and J ends lost 5 bases and 2 bases, in that order; junction bases with no gene match: 5. Germline values: CDR1 MGHRA, CDR2 YSYEKL. This CDR3 spans 15 amino acids. CDR3 in DNA: TGCGCCAGCAGCGCACGGGAGGGCCCCTACAATGAGCAGTTCTTC. It specifies CASSAREGPYNEQFF.

The rearrangement joins TRBV2 to TRBJ1-5; 9 bases are shared with TRBD1. V lost 6 bases and J lost 2; bases outside the gene matches: 2. CDR3 length: 14 residues. CDR1 is SNHLY, CDR2 FYNNEI, per germline. The CDR3 here is CASRWTGGNQPQHF. As DNA, the CDR3 is TGTGCCAGCAGATGGACAGGGGGCAATCAGCCCCAGCATTTT.